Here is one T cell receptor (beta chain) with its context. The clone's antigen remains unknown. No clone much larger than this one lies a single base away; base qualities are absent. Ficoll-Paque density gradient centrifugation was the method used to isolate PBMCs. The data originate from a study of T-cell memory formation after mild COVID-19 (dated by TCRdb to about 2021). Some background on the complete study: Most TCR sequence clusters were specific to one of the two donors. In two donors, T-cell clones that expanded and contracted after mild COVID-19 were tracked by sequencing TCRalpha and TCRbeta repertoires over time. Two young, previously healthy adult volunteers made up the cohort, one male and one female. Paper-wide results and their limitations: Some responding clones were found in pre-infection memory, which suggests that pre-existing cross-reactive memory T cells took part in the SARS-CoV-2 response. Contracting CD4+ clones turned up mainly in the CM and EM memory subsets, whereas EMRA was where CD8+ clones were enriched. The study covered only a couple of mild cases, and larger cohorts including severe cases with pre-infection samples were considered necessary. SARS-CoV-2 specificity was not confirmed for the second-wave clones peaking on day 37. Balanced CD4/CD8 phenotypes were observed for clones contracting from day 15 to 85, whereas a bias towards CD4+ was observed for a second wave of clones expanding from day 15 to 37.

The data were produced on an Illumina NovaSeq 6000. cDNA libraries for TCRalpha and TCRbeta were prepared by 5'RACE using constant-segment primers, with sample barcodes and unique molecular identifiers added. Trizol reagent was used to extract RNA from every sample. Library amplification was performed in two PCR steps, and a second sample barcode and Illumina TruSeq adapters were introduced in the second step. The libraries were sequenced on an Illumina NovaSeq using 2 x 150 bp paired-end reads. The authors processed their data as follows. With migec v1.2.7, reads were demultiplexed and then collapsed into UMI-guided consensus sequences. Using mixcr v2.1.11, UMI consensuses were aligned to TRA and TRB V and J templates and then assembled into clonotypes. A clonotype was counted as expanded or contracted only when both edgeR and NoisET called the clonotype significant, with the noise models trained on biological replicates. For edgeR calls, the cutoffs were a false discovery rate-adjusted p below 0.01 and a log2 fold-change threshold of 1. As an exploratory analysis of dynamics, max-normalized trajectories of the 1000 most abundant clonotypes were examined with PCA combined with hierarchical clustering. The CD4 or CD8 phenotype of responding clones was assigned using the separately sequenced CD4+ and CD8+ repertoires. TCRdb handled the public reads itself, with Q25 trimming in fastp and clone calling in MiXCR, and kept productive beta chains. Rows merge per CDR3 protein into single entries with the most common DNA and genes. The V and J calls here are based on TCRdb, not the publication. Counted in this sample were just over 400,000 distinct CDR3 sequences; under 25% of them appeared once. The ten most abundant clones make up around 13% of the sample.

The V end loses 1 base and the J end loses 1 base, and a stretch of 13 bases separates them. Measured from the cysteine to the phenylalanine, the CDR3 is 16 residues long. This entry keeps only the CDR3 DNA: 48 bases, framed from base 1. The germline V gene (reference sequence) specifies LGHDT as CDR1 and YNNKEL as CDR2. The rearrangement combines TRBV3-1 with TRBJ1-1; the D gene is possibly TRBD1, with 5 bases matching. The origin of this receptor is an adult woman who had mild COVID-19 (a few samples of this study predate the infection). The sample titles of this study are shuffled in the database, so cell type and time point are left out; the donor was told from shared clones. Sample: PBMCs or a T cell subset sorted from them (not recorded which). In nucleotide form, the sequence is TGTGCCAGCAGCCAAGCGTCAGGGTGGGGGAACACTGAAGCTTTCTTT. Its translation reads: CASSQASGWGNTEAFF.